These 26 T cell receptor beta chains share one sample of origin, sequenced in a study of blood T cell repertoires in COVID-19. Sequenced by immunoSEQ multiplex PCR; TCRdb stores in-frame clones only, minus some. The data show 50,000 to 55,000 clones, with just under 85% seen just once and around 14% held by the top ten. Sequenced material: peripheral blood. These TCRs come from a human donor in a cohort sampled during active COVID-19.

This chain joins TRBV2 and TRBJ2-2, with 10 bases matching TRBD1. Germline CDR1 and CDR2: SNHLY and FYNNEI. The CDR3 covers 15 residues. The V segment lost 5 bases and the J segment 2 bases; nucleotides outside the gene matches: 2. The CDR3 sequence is CASSKTGGNTGELFF. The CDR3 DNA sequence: TGTGCCAGCAGTAAGACAGGGGGCAACACCGGGGAGCTGTTTTTT.

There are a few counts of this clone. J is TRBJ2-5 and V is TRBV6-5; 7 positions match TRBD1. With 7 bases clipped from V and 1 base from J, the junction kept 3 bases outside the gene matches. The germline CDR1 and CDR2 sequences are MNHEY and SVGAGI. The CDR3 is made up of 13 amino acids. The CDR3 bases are TGTGCCAGCACCCGGGACAGCCAAGAGACCCAGTACTTC. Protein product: CASTRDSQETQYF.

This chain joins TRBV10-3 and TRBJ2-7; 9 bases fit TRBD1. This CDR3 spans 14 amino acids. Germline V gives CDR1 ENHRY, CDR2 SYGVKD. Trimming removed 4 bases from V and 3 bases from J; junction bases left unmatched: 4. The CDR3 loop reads CAISGPGQGYEQYF. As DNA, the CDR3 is TGTGCCATCAGTGGGCCGGGACAGGGCTACGAGCAGTACTTC.

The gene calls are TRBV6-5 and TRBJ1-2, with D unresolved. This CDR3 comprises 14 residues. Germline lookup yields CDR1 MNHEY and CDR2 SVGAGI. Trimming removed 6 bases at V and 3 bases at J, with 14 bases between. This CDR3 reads CASSDPWRDYGYTF. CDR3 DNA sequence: TGTGCCAGCAGCGACCCCTGGCGGGACTATGGCTACACCTTC.

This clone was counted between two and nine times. CDR3 DNA sequence: TGTGCCAGCTCACCAGAGGGGACAGGGTATCAGGAGACCCAGTACTTC. Translation gives CASSPEGTGYQETQYF. The chain recombines TRBV18 with TRBJ2-5, with 9 bases lining up with TRBD1. The CDR3 consists of 16 residues. The germline V gene encodes CDR1 KGHSH and CDR2 LQKENI. Trimming cost V 2 bases and J 5 bases; bases outside gene matches: 9. Based on the CDR3 plus reference TRBV18 and TRBJ2-5, the full variable domain is NAGVMQNPRHLVRRRGQEARLRCSPMKGHSHVYWYRQLPEEGLKFMVYLQKENIIDESGMPKERFSAEFPKEGPSILRIQQVVRGDSAAYFCASSPEGTGYQETQYFGPGTRLLVL.

CDR3 sequence (DNA): TGTGCCAGCAGTGAACGGCGGGAGGATACGCAGTATTTT. Protein product: CASSERREDTQYF. This chain links TRBV6-1 with TRBJ2-3; 7 nucleotides align to TRBD2. Trimming removed 2 bases from V and 6 bases from J; junction bases left unmatched: 2. This CDR3 comprises 13 residues. Germline CDR1 is MNHNS and CDR2 is SASEGT.

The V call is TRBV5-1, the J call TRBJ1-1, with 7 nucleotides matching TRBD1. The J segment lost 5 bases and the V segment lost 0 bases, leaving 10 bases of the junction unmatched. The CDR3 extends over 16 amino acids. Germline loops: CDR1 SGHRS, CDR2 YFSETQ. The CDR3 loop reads CASSLARDRVGTEAFF. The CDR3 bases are TGCGCCAGCAGCTTGGCCCGCGACAGGGTAGGAACTGAAGCTTTCTTT.

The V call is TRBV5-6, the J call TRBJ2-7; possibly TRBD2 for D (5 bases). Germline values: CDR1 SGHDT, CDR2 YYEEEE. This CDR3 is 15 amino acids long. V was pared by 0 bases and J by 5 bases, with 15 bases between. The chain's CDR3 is CASSLAGWSGDEQYF. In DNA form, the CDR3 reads TGTGCCAGCAGCTTGGCAGGCTGGAGCGGCGACGAGCAGTACTTC.

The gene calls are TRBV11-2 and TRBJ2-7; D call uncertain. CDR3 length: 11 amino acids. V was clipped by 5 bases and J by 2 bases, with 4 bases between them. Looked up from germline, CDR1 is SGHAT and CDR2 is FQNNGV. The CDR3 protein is CASSVAYEQYF. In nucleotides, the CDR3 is TGTGCCAGCAGCGTCGCCTACGAGCAGTACTTC.

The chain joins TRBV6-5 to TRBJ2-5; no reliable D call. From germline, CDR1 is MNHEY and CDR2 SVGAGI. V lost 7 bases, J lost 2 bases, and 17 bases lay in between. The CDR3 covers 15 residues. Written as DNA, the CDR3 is TGTGCCAGCATGGGTCGGTTTTGGAGACAAGAGACCCAGTACTTC. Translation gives CASMGRFWRQETQYF.

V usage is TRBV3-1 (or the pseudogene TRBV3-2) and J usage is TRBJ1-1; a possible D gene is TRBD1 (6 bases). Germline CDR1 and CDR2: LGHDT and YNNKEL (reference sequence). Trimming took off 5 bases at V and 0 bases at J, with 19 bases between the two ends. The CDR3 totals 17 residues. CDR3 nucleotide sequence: TGTGCCAGCAGCTTAACAGGGAGTCAGAACGTGAACACTGAAGCTTTCTTT. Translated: CASSLTGSQNVNTEAFF.

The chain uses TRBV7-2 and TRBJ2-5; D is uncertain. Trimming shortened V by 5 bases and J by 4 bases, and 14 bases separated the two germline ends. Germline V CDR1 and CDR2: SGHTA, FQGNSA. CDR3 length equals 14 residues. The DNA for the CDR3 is TGTGCCAGCAGCCACGACTGGATGCCAGAGACCCAGTACTTC. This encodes CASSHDWMPETQYF.

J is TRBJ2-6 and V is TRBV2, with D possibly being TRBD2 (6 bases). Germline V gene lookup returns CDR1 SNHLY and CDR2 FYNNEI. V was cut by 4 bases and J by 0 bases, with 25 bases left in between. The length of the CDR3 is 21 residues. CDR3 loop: CASSVERGGGLGVSGANVLTF. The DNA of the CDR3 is TGTGCCAGCAGTGTAGAACGGGGTGGGGGACTCGGAGTCTCTGGGGCCAACGTCCTGACTTTC.

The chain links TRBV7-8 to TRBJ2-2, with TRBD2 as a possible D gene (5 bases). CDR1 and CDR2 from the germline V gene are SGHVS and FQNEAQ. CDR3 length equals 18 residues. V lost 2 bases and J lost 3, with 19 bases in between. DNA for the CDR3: TGTGCCAGCAGCTTAAGATTTTCGCTCCCCGGGGACACCGGGGAGCTGTTTTTT. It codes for CASSLRFSLPGDTGELFF.

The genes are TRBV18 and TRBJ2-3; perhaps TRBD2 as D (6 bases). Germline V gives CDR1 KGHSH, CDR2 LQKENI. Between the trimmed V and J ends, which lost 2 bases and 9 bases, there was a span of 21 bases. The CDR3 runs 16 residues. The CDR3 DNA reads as TGTGCCAGCTCACCAAACCCTAGCGTACGGATTGCCACGCAGTATTTT. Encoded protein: CASSPNPSVRIATQYF.

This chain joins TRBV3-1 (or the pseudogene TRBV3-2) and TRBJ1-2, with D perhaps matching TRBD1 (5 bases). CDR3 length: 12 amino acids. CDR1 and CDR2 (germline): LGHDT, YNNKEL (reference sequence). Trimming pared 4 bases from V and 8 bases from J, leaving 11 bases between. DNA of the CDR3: TGTGCCAGCAGCCGGGAGGGGTTGGGCTACACCTTC. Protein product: CASSREGLGYTF.

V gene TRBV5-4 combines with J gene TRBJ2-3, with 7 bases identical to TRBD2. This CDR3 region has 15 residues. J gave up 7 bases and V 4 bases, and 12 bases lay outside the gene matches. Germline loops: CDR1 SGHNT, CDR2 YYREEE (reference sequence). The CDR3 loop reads CASSTMGTIINTQYF. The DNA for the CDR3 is TGTGCCAGCAGCACCATGGGGACTATTATAAATACGCAGTATTTT.

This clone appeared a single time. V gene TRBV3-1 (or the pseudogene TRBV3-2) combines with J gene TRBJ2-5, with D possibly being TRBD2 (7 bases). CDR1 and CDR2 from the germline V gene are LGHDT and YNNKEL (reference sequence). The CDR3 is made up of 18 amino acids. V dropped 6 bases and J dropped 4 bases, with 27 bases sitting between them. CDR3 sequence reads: CASSRDWLAAGAGETQYF. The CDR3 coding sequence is TGTGCCAGCAGTCGGGATTGGTTAGCGGCGGGGGCGGGAGAGACCCAGTACTTC.

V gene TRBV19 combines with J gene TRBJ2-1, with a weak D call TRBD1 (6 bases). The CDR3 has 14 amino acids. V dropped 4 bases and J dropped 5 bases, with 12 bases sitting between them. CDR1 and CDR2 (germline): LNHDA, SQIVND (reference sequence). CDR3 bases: TGTGCCAGTAGTACGCAGGGGTTCAACAATGAGCAGTTCTTC. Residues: CASSTQGFNNEQFF.

CDR3: CASSDDGTGLYGYTF. The CDR3 nucleotides read TGTGCCAGCAGTGACGACGGGACAGGCCTCTATGGCTACACCTTC. V and J are TRBV6-4 and TRBJ1-2, with TRBD1 matching over 8 bases. Trimming removed 2 bases from V and 4 bases from J; junction bases left unmatched: 6. CDR3 length: 15 residues. Germline CDR1 is MRHNA and CDR2 is SNTAGT.

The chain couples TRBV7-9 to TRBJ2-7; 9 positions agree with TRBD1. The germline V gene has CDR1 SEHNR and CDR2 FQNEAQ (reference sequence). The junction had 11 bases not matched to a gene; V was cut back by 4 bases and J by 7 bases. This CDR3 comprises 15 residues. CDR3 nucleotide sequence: TGTGCCAGCAGCTCCTCACGGACAGGGGTATCGGAGCAGTACTTC. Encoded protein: CASSSSRTGVSEQYF.

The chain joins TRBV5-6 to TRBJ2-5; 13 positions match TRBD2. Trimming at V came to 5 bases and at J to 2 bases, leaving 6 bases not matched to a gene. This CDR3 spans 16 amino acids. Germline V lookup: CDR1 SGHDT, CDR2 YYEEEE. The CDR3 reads CASSPGTSGNQETQYF. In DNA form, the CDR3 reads TGTGCCAGCAGTCCCGGGACTAGCGGGAATCAAGAGACCCAGTACTTC.

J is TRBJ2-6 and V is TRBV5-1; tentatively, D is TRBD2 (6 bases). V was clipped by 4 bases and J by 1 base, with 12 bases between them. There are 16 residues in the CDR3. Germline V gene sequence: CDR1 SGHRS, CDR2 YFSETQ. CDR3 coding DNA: TGCGCCAGCAGCATGGGGGGAGGTTCTGGGGCCAACGTCCTGACTTTC. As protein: CASSMGGGSGANVLTF. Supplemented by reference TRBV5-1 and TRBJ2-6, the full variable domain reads KAGVTQTPRYLIKTRGQQVTLSCSPISGHRSVSWYQQTPGQGLQFLFEYFSETQRNKGNFPGRFSGRQFSNSRSEMNVSTLELGDSALYLCASSMGGGSGANVLTFGAGSRLTVL.

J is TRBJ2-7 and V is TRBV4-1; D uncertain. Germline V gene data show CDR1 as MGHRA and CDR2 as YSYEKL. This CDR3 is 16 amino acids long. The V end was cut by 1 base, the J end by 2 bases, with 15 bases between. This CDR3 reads CASSQVFISRPYEQYF. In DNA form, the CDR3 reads TGCGCCAGCAGCCAAGTGTTTATAAGCAGGCCCTACGAGCAGTACTTC.

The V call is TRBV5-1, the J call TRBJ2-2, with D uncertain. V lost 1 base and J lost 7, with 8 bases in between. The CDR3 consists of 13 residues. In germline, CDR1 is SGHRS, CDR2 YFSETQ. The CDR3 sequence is CASSLNEDGELFF. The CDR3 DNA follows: TGCGCCAGCAGCTTGAACGAGGACGGGGAGCTGTTTTTT. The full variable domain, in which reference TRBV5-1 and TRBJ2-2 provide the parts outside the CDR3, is KAGVTQTPRYLIKTRGQQVTLSCSPISGHRSVSWYQQTPGQGLQFLFEYFSETQRNKGNFPGRFSGRQFSNSRSEMNVSTLELGDSALYLCASSLNEDGELFFGEGSRLTVL.

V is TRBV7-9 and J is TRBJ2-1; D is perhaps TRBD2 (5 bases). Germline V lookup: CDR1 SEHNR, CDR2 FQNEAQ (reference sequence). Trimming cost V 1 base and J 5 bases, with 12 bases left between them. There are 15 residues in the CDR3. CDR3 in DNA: TGTGCCAGCAGCTTAGTACGAACCGGGGACAATGAGCAGTTCTTC. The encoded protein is CASSLVRTGDNEQFF. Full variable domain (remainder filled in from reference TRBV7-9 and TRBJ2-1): DTGVSQNPRHKITKRGQNVTFRCDPISEHNRLYWYRQTLGQGPEFLTYFQNEAQLEKSRLLSDRFSAERPKGSFSTLEIQRTEQGDSAMYLCASSLVRTGDNEQFFGPGTRLTVL.